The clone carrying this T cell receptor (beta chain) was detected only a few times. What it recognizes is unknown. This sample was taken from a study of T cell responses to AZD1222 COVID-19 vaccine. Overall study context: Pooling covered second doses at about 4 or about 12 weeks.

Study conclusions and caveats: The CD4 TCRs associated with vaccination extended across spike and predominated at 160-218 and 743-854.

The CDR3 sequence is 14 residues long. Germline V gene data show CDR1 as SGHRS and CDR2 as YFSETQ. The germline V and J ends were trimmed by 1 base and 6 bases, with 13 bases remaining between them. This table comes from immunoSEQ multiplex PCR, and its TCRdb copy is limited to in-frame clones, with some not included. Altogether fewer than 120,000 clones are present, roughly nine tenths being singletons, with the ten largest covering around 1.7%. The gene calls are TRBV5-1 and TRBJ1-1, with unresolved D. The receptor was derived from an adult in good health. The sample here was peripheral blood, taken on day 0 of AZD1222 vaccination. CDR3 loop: CASSLNLGPPEAFF. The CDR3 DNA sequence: TGCGCCAGCAGCTTGAACCTGGGCCCACCTGAAGCTTTCTTT. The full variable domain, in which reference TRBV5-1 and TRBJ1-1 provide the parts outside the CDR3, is KAGVTQTPRYLIKTRGQQVTLSCSPISGHRSVSWYQQTPGQGLQFLFEYFSETQRNKGNFPGRFSGRQFSNSRSEMNVSTLELGDSALYLCASSLNLGPPEAFFGQGTRLTVV.